This is a list of T cell receptor beta chains from one sample in a study of cytomegalovirus exposure and HLA in healthy donors. TCRdb's table, derived via immunoSEQ multiplex PCR, lists solely in-frame clones and lacks some. The table records roughly 100,000 clones, about two thirds of them present only once. Material for sequencing was PBMCs. Receptors were obtained from a boy between 10 and 17 years old in good health and CMV-seropositive. The CDR3 runs from the conserved cysteine through the conserved F or W. D genes are given only for firm matches. Part of the rows lack a size; the others show once, few, many or a class for expanded clones.

V gene: TRBV4-2; J gene: TRBJ1-2; clone size: once; D gene: NA; CDR3 protein: CASRKIGAGANYGYTF; CDR3 DNA: TGTGCCAGCAGGAAGATAGGGGCAGGCGCTAACTATGGCTACACCTTC
V gene: TRBV30; J gene: TRBJ1-1; clone size: NA; D gene: NA; CDR3 protein: CAWQGGDTEAFF; CDR3 DNA: TGTGCCTGGCAGGGCGGCGACACTGAAGCTTTCTTT
V gene: TRBV4-3; J gene: TRBJ1-2; clone size: NA; D gene: NA; CDR3 protein: CASSQDTGDYGYTF; CDR3 DNA: TGCGCCAGCAGCCAAGATACAGGAGACTATGGCTACACCTTC
V gene: TRBV7-3; J gene: TRBJ1-1; clone size: NA; D gene: NA; CDR3 protein: CASSPGGPEAFF; CDR3 DNA: TGTGCCAGCAGCCCGGGGGGCCCTGAAGCTTTCTTT
V gene: TRBV2; J gene: TRBJ2-6; clone size: NA; D gene: NA; CDR3 protein: CASSRDFVGANVLTF; CDR3 DNA: TGTGCCAGCAGTCGGGACTTTGTTGGGGCCAACGTCCTGACTTTC
V gene: TRBV9; J gene: TRBJ2-1; clone size: NA; D gene: NA; CDR3 protein: CASSLSEREQFF; CDR3 DNA: TGTGCCAGCAGCCTAAGCGAGCGTGAGCAGTTCTTC
V gene: TRBV28; J gene: TRBJ1-4; clone size: NA; D gene: NA; CDR3 protein: CASSGGGQGPNEKLFF; CDR3 DNA: TGTGCCAGCAGTGGCGGAGGGCAGGGACCTAATGAAAAACTGTTTTTT
V gene: TRBV7-9; J gene: TRBJ2-4; clone size: NA; D gene: TRBD1; CDR3 protein: CASSLGRGGIAKNIQYF; CDR3 DNA: TGTGCCAGCAGCCTAGGCCGAGGGGGCATAGCCAAAAACATTCAGTACTTC
V gene: TRBV6-1; J gene: TRBJ2-1; clone size: NA; D gene: TRBD1; CDR3 protein: CASSPRDRTNEQFF; CDR3 DNA: TGTGCCAGCAGTCCCCGGGACAGGACCAATGAGCAGTTCTTC
V gene: TRBV15; J gene: TRBJ2-7; clone size: NA; D gene: NA; CDR3 protein: CATSRDALDPYEQYF; CDR3 DNA: TGTGCCACCAGCAGAGACGCCCTAGATCCCTACGAGCAGTACTTC
V gene: TRBV2; J gene: TRBJ1-6; clone size: NA; D gene: NA; CDR3 protein: CASMRTQANNSPLHF; CDR3 DNA: TGTGCCAGCATGAGGACTCAGGCTAATAATTCACCCCTCCACTTT
V gene: TRBV18; J gene: TRBJ2-7; clone size: NA; D gene: TRBD2; CDR3 protein: CASSPGLAVTYEQYF; CDR3 DNA: TGTGCCAGCTCACCAGGACTAGCGGTTACCTACGAGCAGTACTTC
V gene: TRBV6-1; J gene: TRBJ2-5; clone size: NA; D gene: TRBD2; CDR3 protein: CASSAQRGEQYF; CDR3 DNA: TGTGCCAGCAGCGCCCAGCGGGGGGAGCAGTACTTC
V gene: TRBV30; J gene: TRBJ2-7; clone size: NA; D gene: NA; CDR3 protein: CAWTPSSSYEQYF; CDR3 DNA: TGTGCCTGGACACCGAGTAGCTCCTACGAGCAGTACTTC
V gene: TRBV27; J gene: TRBJ2-3; clone size: NA; D gene: NA; CDR3 protein: CASSLLESIAADTQYF; CDR3 DNA: TGTGCCAGCAGTTTATTGGAATCAATAGCGGCGGATACGCAGTATTTT
V gene: TRBV5-1; J gene: TRBJ1-2; clone size: NA; D gene: TRBD1; CDR3 protein: CASSLGGGDGYTF; CDR3 DNA: TGCGCCAGCAGCTTGGGAGGGGGCGACGGCTACACCTTC
V gene: TRBV5-1; J gene: TRBJ2-5; clone size: NA; D gene: TRBD1; CDR3 protein: CASSNDRVGQETQYF; CDR3 DNA: TGCGCCAGCAGTAATGACAGGGTAGGACAAGAGACCCAGTACTTC
V gene: TRBV28; J gene: TRBJ2-7; clone size: NA; D gene: NA; CDR3 protein: CASSLWPRGRNYEQYF; CDR3 DNA: TGTGCCAGCAGTTTATGGCCCCGGGGGAGAAACTACGAGCAGTACTTC
V gene: TRBV5-1; J gene: TRBJ2-7; clone size: NA; D gene: TRBD2; CDR3 protein: CASSFSETGGSYEQYF; CDR3 DNA: TGCGCCAGCAGCTTTAGCGAGACGGGGGGTTCCTACGAGCAGTACTTC
V gene: TRBV6-5; J gene: TRBJ1-1; clone size: NA; D gene: NA; CDR3 protein: CASSYSAIIMNTEAFF; CDR3 DNA: TGTGCCAGCAGTTACTCGGCCATCATCATGAACACTGAAGCTTTCTTT
V gene: TRBV29-1; J gene: TRBJ1-3; clone size: NA; D gene: NA; CDR3 protein: CSAGGGGNTIYF; CDR3 DNA: TGCAGCGCCGGGGGGGGAGGAAACACCATATATTTT
V gene: TRBV19; J gene: TRBJ2-7; clone size: few; D gene: NA; CDR3 protein: CASSIARPSYEQYF; CDR3 DNA: TGTGCCAGTAGTATAGCGCGGCCCTCCTACGAGCAGTACTTC
V gene: TRBV30; J gene: TRBJ1-5; clone size: NA; D gene: NA; CDR3 protein: CAWSVQGRPQHF; CDR3 DNA: TGTGCCTGGAGCGTGCAGGGTCGGCCCCAGCATTTT
V gene: TRBV27; J gene: TRBJ1-2; clone size: NA; D gene: TRBD1; CDR3 protein: CASKSFGASTGTYGYTF; CDR3 DNA: TGTGCCAGCAAAAGTTTCGGGGCCTCGACAGGGACCTATGGCTACACCTTC
V gene: TRBV25-1; J gene: TRBJ1-1; clone size: NA; D gene: NA; CDR3 protein: CASRADMNPEAFF; CDR3 DNA: TGTGCCAGCAGGGCAGACATGAACCCTGAAGCTTTCTTT
V gene: TRBV12-5; J gene: TRBJ2-7; clone size: NA; D gene: NA; CDR3 protein: CASGWGTAYEQYF; CDR3 DNA: TGTGCTAGTGGTTGGGGGACTGCCTACGAGCAGTACTTC
V gene: TRBV6-6; J gene: TRBJ1-2; clone size: NA; D gene: TRBD1; CDR3 protein: CASTPPTGGYGYTF; CDR3 DNA: TGTGCCAGCACTCCGCCGACAGGGGGATATGGCTACACCTTC
V gene: TRBV30; J gene: TRBJ1-1; clone size: few; D gene: NA; CDR3 protein: CAWSSTGISVEAFF; CDR3 DNA: TGTGCCTGGAGTTCCACAGGGATTTCGGTAGAAGCTTTCTTT
V gene: TRBV19; J gene: TRBJ1-2; clone size: few; D gene: NA; CDR3 protein: CASSVFGGNYGYTF; CDR3 DNA: TGTGCCAGTAGTGTCTTCGGCGGTAACTATGGCTACACCTTC
V gene: TRBV7-9; J gene: TRBJ2-3; clone size: NA; D gene: TRBD1; CDR3 protein: CASSQRTGRPSDTQYF; CDR3 DNA: TGTGCCAGCAGCCAGAGGACAGGGAGACCTTCAGATACGCAGTATTTT
V gene: TRBV7-9; J gene: TRBJ1-2; clone size: NA; D gene: NA; CDR3 protein: CASSLDIRDSAGYTF; CDR3 DNA: TGTGCCAGCAGCTTAGATATTCGGGACTCTGCCGGCTACACCTTC
V gene: TRBV29-1; J gene: TRBJ1-2; clone size: NA; D gene: NA; CDR3 protein: CSVETRGSNYGYTF; CDR3 DNA: TGCAGCGTTGAAACAAGGGGTTCTAACTATGGCTACACCTTC
V gene: TRBV23-1; J gene: TRBJ1-6; clone size: few; D gene: NA; CDR3 protein: CASSQSNRELNSPLHF; CDR3 DNA: TGCGCCAGCAGTCAATCGAACAGGGAGCTAAATTCACCCCTCCACTTT
V gene: TRBV5-1; J gene: TRBJ2-3; clone size: few; D gene: TRBD2; CDR3 protein: CASSNRGGARTDTQYF; CDR3 DNA: TGCGCCAGCAGCAATCGGGGGGGGGCCCGGACAGATACGCAGTATTTT
V gene: TRBV25-1; J gene: TRBJ2-7; clone size: NA; D gene: TRBD1; CDR3 protein: CASSETGTGAGSYEQYF; CDR3 DNA: TGTGCCAGCAGTGAAACCGGGACAGGGGCTGGCTCCTACGAGCAGTACTTC
V gene: TRBV19; J gene: TRBJ1-2; clone size: NA; D gene: TRBD1; CDR3 protein: CASRNPGLQGQNYGYTF; CDR3 DNA: TGTGCCAGCCGAAACCCCGGGTTACAGGGGCAAAACTATGGCTACACCTTC
V gene: TRBV30; J gene: TRBJ1-1; clone size: NA; D gene: NA; CDR3 protein: CAWGSGAEAFF; CDR3 DNA: TGTGCCTGGGGGTCAGGGGCAGAAGCTTTCTTT
V gene: TRBV7-2; J gene: TRBJ2-3; clone size: few; D gene: TRBD2; CDR3 protein: CASSLLAGGTDTQYF; CDR3 DNA: TGTGCCAGCAGCCTACTAGCGGGGGGCACAGATACGCAGTATTTT
V gene: TRBV7-9; J gene: TRBJ2-1; clone size: NA; D gene: TRBD2; CDR3 protein: CASSLVWRSGDYNEQFF; CDR3 DNA: TGTGCCAGCAGCTTAGTATGGCGTAGCGGGGATTACAATGAGCAGTTCTTC
V gene: TRBV4-3; J gene: TRBJ1-2; clone size: once; D gene: TRBD1; CDR3 protein: CASSQDNRGGDYGYTF; CDR3 DNA: TGCGCCAGCAGCCAAGACAACAGGGGTGGGGACTATGGCTACACCTTC
V gene: TRBV19; J gene: TRBJ2-1; clone size: NA; D gene: TRBD1; CDR3 protein: CASSIVSGQGYNEQFF; CDR3 DNA: TGTGCCAGTAGTATAGTCAGCGGACAGGGATACAATGAGCAGTTCTTC
V gene: TRBV7-2; J gene: TRBJ2-3; clone size: NA; D gene: TRBD2; CDR3 protein: CASRSGLAGITDTQYF; CDR3 DNA: TGTGCCAGCAGGTCGGGACTAGCGGGCATCACAGATACGCAGTATTTT
V gene: TRBV21-1; J gene: TRBJ2-7; clone size: NA; D gene: NA; CDR3 protein: CASSKEAIGLLVGHEQYF; CDR3 DNA: TGTGCCAGCAGCAAAGAAGCAATTGGACTCTTGGTAGGGCACGAGCAGTACTTC
V gene: TRBV6-1; J gene: TRBJ1-5; clone size: NA; D gene: TRBD1; CDR3 protein: CASSEGGTVNQPQHF; CDR3 DNA: TGTGCCAGCAGTGAAGGGGGGACAGTAAATCAGCCCCAGCATTTT
V gene: TRBV9; J gene: TRBJ1-1; clone size: NA; D gene: NA; CDR3 protein: CASSGTVNTEAFF; CDR3 DNA: TGTGCCAGCAGCGGGACAGTGAACACTGAAGCTTTCTTT
V gene: TRBV5-1; J gene: TRBJ1-4; clone size: NA; D gene: NA; CDR3 protein: CASRGRDATNEKLFF; CDR3 DNA: TGCGCCAGCAGGGGGAGGGACGCAACTAATGAAAAACTGTTTTTT
V gene: TRBV5-6; J gene: TRBJ1-5; clone size: once; D gene: NA; CDR3 protein: CASSFGLGGSNQPQHF; CDR3 DNA: TGTGCCAGCAGCTTTGGGTTGGGAGGAAGCAATCAGCCCCAGCATTTT
V gene: TRBV2; J gene: TRBJ1-5; clone size: NA; D gene: NA; CDR3 protein: CASNRDRYRADLQPQHF; CDR3 DNA: TGTGCCAGCAACAGAGACCGGTACAGGGCTGATTTACAGCCCCAGCATTTT
V gene: TRBV7-7; J gene: TRBJ2-7; clone size: NA; D gene: TRBD1; CDR3 protein: CASSRDRGDAYEQYF; CDR3 DNA: TGTGCCAGCAGCCGAGACAGGGGTGATGCCTACGAGCAGTACTTC
V gene: TRBV7-2; J gene: TRBJ1-1; clone size: NA; D gene: TRBD1; CDR3 protein: CASTGQAVVGAFF; CDR3 DNA: TGTGCCAGCACAGGACAGGCAGTAGTGGGAGCTTTCTTT
V gene: TRBV6-6; J gene: TRBJ1-3; clone size: NA; D gene: NA; CDR3 protein: CASRGAANTIYF; CDR3 DNA: TGTGCCAGCAGGGGAGCGGCAAACACCATATATTTT
V gene: TRBV2; J gene: TRBJ2-5; clone size: NA; D gene: NA; CDR3 protein: CASSEAPSSQGTQYF; CDR3 DNA: TGTGCCAGCAGTGAAGCTCCTAGCTCACAGGGGACCCAGTACTTC
V gene: TRBV7-6; J gene: TRBJ2-5; clone size: few; D gene: TRBD1; CDR3 protein: CASSRSTPGTGDQETQYF; CDR3 DNA: TGTGCCAGCAGCCGATCGACACCCGGGACAGGGGACCAAGAGACCCAGTACTTC
V gene: TRBV5-5; J gene: TRBJ2-1; clone size: few; D gene: NA; CDR3 protein: CASSLVGRGYEQFF; CDR3 DNA: TGTGCCAGCAGCTTGGTGGGGCGGGGCTATGAGCAGTTCTTC
V gene: TRBV2; J gene: TRBJ2-1; clone size: NA; D gene: NA; CDR3 protein: CATRNNDIQRNEQFF; CDR3 DNA: TGTGCCACCCGAAACAATGACATTCAACGGAATGAGCAGTTCTTC
V gene: TRBV29-1; J gene: TRBJ2-1; clone size: once; D gene: NA; CDR3 protein: CSVRTGETGEQFF; CDR3 DNA: TGCAGCGTTCGAACGGGAGAAACGGGCGAGCAGTTCTTC
V gene: TRBV19; J gene: TRBJ2-3; clone size: NA; D gene: TRBD1; CDR3 protein: CASNDRGRSTDTQYF; CDR3 DNA: TGTGCCAGTAACGACAGGGGGAGAAGCACAGATACGCAGTATTTT